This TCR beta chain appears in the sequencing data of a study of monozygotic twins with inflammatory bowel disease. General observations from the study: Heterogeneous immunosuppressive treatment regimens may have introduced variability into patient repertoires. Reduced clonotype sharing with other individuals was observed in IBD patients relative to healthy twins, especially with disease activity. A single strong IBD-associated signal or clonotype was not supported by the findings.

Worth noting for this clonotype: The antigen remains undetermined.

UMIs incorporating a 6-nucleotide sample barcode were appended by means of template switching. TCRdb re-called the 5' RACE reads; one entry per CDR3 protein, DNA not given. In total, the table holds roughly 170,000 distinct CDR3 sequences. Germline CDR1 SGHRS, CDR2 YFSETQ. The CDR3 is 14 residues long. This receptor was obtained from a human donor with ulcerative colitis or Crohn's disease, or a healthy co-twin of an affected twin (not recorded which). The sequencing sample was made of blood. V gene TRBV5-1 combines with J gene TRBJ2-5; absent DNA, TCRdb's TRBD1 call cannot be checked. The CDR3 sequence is CASSLFEGRETQYF.